This TCR beta chain was observed in a study of T-cell reconstitution after alpha-beta-depleted transplantation in children. Findings and limits, study-wide: Hyperexpanded clones declined; after one year, newly produced T cells mostly supplied diversity.

On this clonotype: Its matching antigen is unknown.

The library targeted TCRbeta and was prepared with unique molecular identifiers. Using its own MiXCR run on the PCR reads, TCRdb lists one record per CDR3 protein. The data hold 700,000 or so distinct CDR3 sequences, with around 12% observed a single time. V lost 0 bases to trimming and J lost 6 bases, with 9 bases between them. The V gene's germline CDR1 is SGDLS and CDR2 YYNGEE. The CDR3 covers 13 residues. The TCR sequence derives from a girl aged 2-10 years with congenital amegakaryocytic thrombocytopenia, due to receive a stem cell transplant. The starting material was PBMCs, obtained before TCRalphabeta/CD19-depleted stem cell transplant. The chain has TRBV9 and TRBJ2-5, with D possibly TRBD1 on 5 matching bases. For the CDR3, the DNA is TGTGCCAGCAGCGTAGGGGGCCTAAAGACCCAGTACTTC. Translated: CASSVGGLKTQYF.